Listed below are T cell receptor beta chains from one sample, sequenced in a study of graft-versus-host responses after intestinal transplantation. Clones were sequenced by immunoSEQ multiplex PCR, and TCRdb holds only the in-frame ones, with some missing. The sample shows over 45,000 clones, more than 80% of them seen only once. Their antigen targets remain unknown. The material sequenced was unstimulated CD4+ T cells sorted from spleen or lymph node cells, taken before transplant. These receptors were obtained from a human donor who was the organ donor for an intestinal transplant. Each CDR3 is given with its conserved first and last residue. D genes are given only for firm matches. A clone size is listed for some rows: how often the clone was seen (once, few, many), or a class if it is expanded.

j_call: TRBJ2-2; clone_size: .; d_call: .; v_call: TRBV28; cdr3_aa: CASSLSPGELFF; cdr3_nt: TGTGCCAGCAGTTTGAGTCCCGGGGAGCTGTTTTTT
j_call: TRBJ1-5; clone_size: once; d_call: TRBD1; v_call: TRBV28; cdr3_aa: CASLDRDQPQHF; cdr3_nt: TGTGCCAGCCTTGACAGGGACCAGCCCCAGCATTTT
j_call: TRBJ2-1; clone_size: .; d_call: TRBD2; v_call: TRBV4-1; cdr3_aa: CASSHRSSGTYNEQFF; cdr3_nt: TGCGCCAGCAGCCACCGTTCTAGCGGGACCTACAATGAGCAGTTCTTC
j_call: TRBJ2-7; clone_size: .; d_call: .; v_call: TRBV28; cdr3_aa: CASSSLTVFYEQYF; cdr3_nt: TGTGCCAGCAGTTCCTTGACAGTTTTCTACGAGCAGTACTTC
j_call: TRBJ1-2; clone_size: .; d_call: .; v_call: TRBV27; cdr3_aa: CASTPSGGRGYTF; cdr3_nt: TGTGCCTCAACACCGTCCGGGGGACGGGGCTACACCTTC
j_call: TRBJ2-2; clone_size: .; d_call: .; v_call: TRBV27; cdr3_aa: CASSFRSMAGELFF; cdr3_nt: TGTGCCAGCAGTTTTCGTAGTATGGCCGGGGAGCTGTTTTTT
j_call: TRBJ2-1; clone_size: .; d_call: TRBD2; v_call: TRBV9; cdr3_aa: CASSVDPVAGRQFF; cdr3_nt: TGTGCCAGCAGCGTAGATCCTGTAGCGGGAAGGCAGTTCTTC
j_call: TRBJ1-1; clone_size: .; d_call: .; v_call: TRBV11-1; cdr3_aa: CASSSATEAFF; cdr3_nt: TGTGCCAGCAGCTCCGCGACTGAAGCTTTCTTT
j_call: TRBJ1-5; clone_size: once; d_call: .; v_call: TRBV11-2; cdr3_aa: CASSLWAGIDNQPQHF; cdr3_nt: TGTGCCAGCAGCTTATGGGCGGGGATCGACAATCAGCCCCAGCATTTT
j_call: TRBJ2-7; clone_size: .; d_call: TRBD2; v_call: TRBV5-4; cdr3_aa: CASSLAASGRAYEQYF; cdr3_nt: TGTGCCAGCAGCTTGGCGGCTAGCGGGAGGGCGTACGAGCAGTACTTC
j_call: TRBJ1-5; clone_size: .; d_call: .; v_call: TRBV6-1; cdr3_aa: CASRKDKSNQPQHF; cdr3_nt: TGTGCCAGCAGGAAGGACAAGTCTAATCAGCCCCAGCATTTT
j_call: TRBJ2-1; clone_size: .; d_call: TRBD2; v_call: TRBV9; cdr3_aa: CASSHGLAANEQFF; cdr3_nt: TGTGCCAGCAGCCACGGACTAGCGGCCAATGAGCAGTTCTTC
j_call: TRBJ2-1; clone_size: .; d_call: TRBD1; v_call: TRBV9; cdr3_aa: CASSTGQYNEQFF; cdr3_nt: TGTGCCAGCAGCACGGGACAGTACAATGAGCAGTTCTTC
j_call: TRBJ2-7; clone_size: .; d_call: TRBD2; v_call: TRBV19; cdr3_aa: CASRGSSYEQYF; cdr3_nt: TGTGCCAGCCGCGGGAGCTCCTACGAGCAGTACTTC
j_call: TRBJ2-1; clone_size: .; d_call: TRBD2; v_call: TRBV19; cdr3_aa: CASSISGAERQFF; cdr3_nt: TGTGCCAGTAGTATAAGCGGGGCGGAGCGGCAGTTCTTC
j_call: TRBJ2-2; clone_size: .; d_call: TRBD1; v_call: TRBV9; cdr3_aa: CASSTPGQGRAGELFF; cdr3_nt: TGTGCCAGCAGCACCCCGGGACAGGGAAGGGCCGGGGAGCTGTTTTTT
j_call: TRBJ2-4; clone_size: .; d_call: .; v_call: TRBV5-1; cdr3_aa: CASSWRTGGDIQYF; cdr3_nt: TGCGCCAGCAGCTGGCGGACAGGAGGGGACATTCAGTACTTC
j_call: TRBJ1-2; clone_size: .; d_call: .; v_call: TRBV9; cdr3_aa: CASSKNTRGLVYGYTF; cdr3_nt: TGTGCCAGCAGCAAAAATACTAGAGGTCTTGTGTACGGCTACACCTTC
j_call: TRBJ2-5; clone_size: .; d_call: TRBD2; v_call: TRBV5-4; cdr3_aa: CASSPIAGGPQETQYF; cdr3_nt: TGTGCCAGCAGCCCGATAGCGGGAGGGCCCCAAGAGACCCAGTACTTC
j_call: TRBJ2-7; clone_size: .; d_call: .; v_call: TRBV28; cdr3_aa: CASSTPAWRGYEQYF; cdr3_nt: TGTGCCAGCAGTACCCCCGCGTGGAGGGGCTACGAGCAGTACTTC
j_call: TRBJ2-5; clone_size: .; d_call: .; v_call: TRBV7-2; cdr3_aa: CASSFLRKETQYF; cdr3_nt: TGTGCCAGCAGCTTTTTGAGGAAAGAGACCCAGTACTTC
j_call: TRBJ2-7; clone_size: .; d_call: .; v_call: TRBV4-2; cdr3_aa: CASSPLAGAGWYEQYF; cdr3_nt: TGTGCCAGCAGCCCCCTGGCGGGGGCGGGGTGGTACGAGCAGTACTTC
j_call: TRBJ2-5; clone_size: .; d_call: .; v_call: TRBV7-8; cdr3_aa: CASSSRGETQYF; cdr3_nt: TGTGCCAGCAGCTCTCGGGGGGAGACCCAGTACTTC
j_call: TRBJ2-1; clone_size: .; d_call: TRBD1; v_call: TRBV19; cdr3_aa: CASRTGTGMANEQFF; cdr3_nt: TGTGCCAGTAGGACCGGGACAGGGATGGCAAATGAGCAGTTCTTC
j_call: TRBJ1-2; clone_size: .; d_call: .; v_call: TRBV2; cdr3_aa: CASRGGAYGYTF; cdr3_nt: TGTGCCAGCAGAGGGGGGGCTTATGGCTACACCTTC
j_call: TRBJ2-7; clone_size: .; d_call: TRBD2; v_call: TRBV10-3; cdr3_aa: CAIRRAGGYEQYF; cdr3_nt: TGTGCCATCAGACGGGCGGGGGGCTACGAGCAGTACTTC
j_call: TRBJ2-5; clone_size: .; d_call: .; v_call: TRBV19; cdr3_aa: CASSIESATQETQYF; cdr3_nt: TGTGCCAGTAGTATAGAGAGCGCCACTCAAGAGACCCAGTACTTC
j_call: TRBJ2-2; clone_size: .; d_call: TRBD2; v_call: TRBV7-8; cdr3_aa: CASSPGGWGTPGELFF; cdr3_nt: TGTGCCAGCAGCCCGGGGGGATGGGGTACTCCCGGGGAGCTGTTTTTT
j_call: TRBJ2-7; clone_size: .; d_call: TRBD1; v_call: TRBV10-3; cdr3_aa: CATSSRQGAYEQYF; cdr3_nt: TGTGCCACTAGCTCTAGGCAGGGGGCCTACGAGCAGTACTTC
j_call: TRBJ2-1; clone_size: .; d_call: TRBD2; v_call: TRBV27; cdr3_aa: CASKAGVIYNEQFF; cdr3_nt: TGTGCCAGCAAGGCGGGAGTCATTTACAATGAGCAGTTCTTC
j_call: TRBJ1-1; clone_size: .; d_call: .; v_call: TRBV21-1; cdr3_aa: CASSKGRDSFNTEAFF; cdr3_nt: TGTGCCAGCAGCAAAGGGAGGGACAGCTTTAACACTGAAGCTTTCTTT
j_call: TRBJ1-1; clone_size: .; d_call: TRBD1; v_call: TRBV19; cdr3_aa: CASSPDRGRSEAFF; cdr3_nt: TGTGCCAGTAGCCCGGACAGGGGGAGGTCTGAAGCTTTCTTT
j_call: TRBJ1-5; clone_size: .; d_call: .; v_call: TRBV9; cdr3_aa: CASSVASRGYEVQPQHF; cdr3_nt: TGTGCCAGTAGCGTAGCATCTAGGGGCTACGAGGTCCAGCCCCAGCATTTT
j_call: TRBJ2-5; clone_size: .; d_call: .; v_call: TRBV5-1; cdr3_aa: CASTSGGRETQYF; cdr3_nt: TGCGCCAGCACCTCGGGTGGGAGAGAGACCCAGTACTTC
j_call: TRBJ1-3; clone_size: .; d_call: .; v_call: TRBV7-8; cdr3_aa: CASSLYGNTIYF; cdr3_nt: TGTGCCAGCAGCTTATATGGAAACACCATATATTTT
j_call: TRBJ2-1; clone_size: .; d_call: .; v_call: TRBV6-6; cdr3_aa: CASSPRVTYNEQFF; cdr3_nt: TGTGCCAGCAGTCCCCGCGTTACCTACAATGAGCAGTTCTTC
j_call: TRBJ2-5; clone_size: few; d_call: .; v_call: TRBV21-1; cdr3_aa: CASSKREGVEETQYF; cdr3_nt: TGTGCCAGCAGCAAGAGGGAGGGGGTGGAAGAGACCCAGTACTTC